Sequencing of this T cell receptor (beta chain) was carried out in a study of T cell repertoires in cytomegalovirus infection (dated 2019 in TCRdb). For the wider study: Donor HLA type was relevant to the analysis, as public TCR beta signatures indicated carriage of CMV infection together with the matching HLA type.

V is shortened by 3 bases, J by 8 bases, and the region joining them spans 19 bases. Including cysteine and phenylalanine, the CDR3 has 15 amino acids. Left in the record is the CDR3 DNA by itself, 45 bases read in frame from the first base. Study-wide conclusions, independent of this receptor: Cumulative frequency of public TCR beta family members discriminated carriers of CMV infection plus the relevant HLA type in this cohort and an independent roughly 330-donor cohort. The ex vivo response was dominated by HLA-C-restricted CMV-specific TCR beta clonotypes, which also provided the single most frequent clonotype in two of eight donors.

This clonotype was picked up a small number of times. Its antigen is not yet known. No much larger clone exists at a distance of one base, and base qualities are not known. Sequenced on an Illumina HiSeq 1500. In-frame beta chains were kept once TCRdb had trimmed the public reads at Q25 with fastp and called clones with MiXCR. When rows share a CDR3 protein, they turn into one entry using the most common DNA and genes. The sample table lists approximately 400,000 distinct CDR3 sequences, around 32% of them with a count of one. The ten largest clones represent roughly 15% of the sample. The specimen sequenced was PBMCs. The source is a human donor in good health (CMV status not recorded). Some clones in this sample may be carry-over from other donors' samples. The rearrangement joined TRBV12-3 or TRBV12-4 to TRBJ1-2, with no reliable assignment of the D segment. The DNA is TGTGCCAGCAGTTTTAGCCCCCAAGGCGCGGCCGGCTACACCTTC. This translates into CASSFSPQGAAGYTF.